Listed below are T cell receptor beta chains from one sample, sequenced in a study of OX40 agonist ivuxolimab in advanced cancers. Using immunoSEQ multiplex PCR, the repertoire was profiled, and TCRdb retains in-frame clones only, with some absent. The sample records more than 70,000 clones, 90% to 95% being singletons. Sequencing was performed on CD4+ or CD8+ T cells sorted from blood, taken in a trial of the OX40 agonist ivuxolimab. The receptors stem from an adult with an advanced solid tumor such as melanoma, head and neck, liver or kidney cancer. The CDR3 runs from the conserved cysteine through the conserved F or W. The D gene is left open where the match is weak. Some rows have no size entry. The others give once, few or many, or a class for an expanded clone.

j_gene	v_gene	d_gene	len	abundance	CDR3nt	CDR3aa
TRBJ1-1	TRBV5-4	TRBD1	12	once	TGTGCCAGCAGCTGGGGACAGGGTGAAGCTTTCTTT	CASSWGQGEAFF
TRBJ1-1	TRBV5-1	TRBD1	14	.	TGCGCCAGCAGCGAAGGGGGCCGGAACACTGAAGCTTTCTTT	CASSEGGRNTEAFF
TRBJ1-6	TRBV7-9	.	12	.	TGTGCCAGCAGCTTAGGCATATCACCCCTCCACTTT	CASSLGISPLHF
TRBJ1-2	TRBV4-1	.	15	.	TGCGCCAGCAGCCAAGATGGGGAAACCTTCTATGGCTACACCTTC	CASSQDGETFYGYTF
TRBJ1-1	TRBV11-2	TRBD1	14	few	TGTGCCACCTGGGACAGGGAATGGAACACTGAAGCTTTCTTT	CATWDREWNTEAFF
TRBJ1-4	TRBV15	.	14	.	TGTGCCACCAGCATGGGTGGGCCGGGTGAAAAACTGTTTTTT	CATSMGGPGEKLFF
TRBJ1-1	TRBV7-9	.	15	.	TGTGCCAGCAGCTTAGGGCGGTCATTGAACACTGAAGCTTTCTTT	CASSLGRSLNTEAFF
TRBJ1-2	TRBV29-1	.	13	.	TGCAGCCTTACGGGATCCCCCCACTATGGCTACACCTTC	CSLTGSPHYGYTF
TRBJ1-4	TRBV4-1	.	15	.	TGCGCCAGCAGCCAAGGGGACTTTTCCGGTGAAAAACTGTTTTTT	CASSQGDFSGEKLFF
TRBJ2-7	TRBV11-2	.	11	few	TGTGCCAGCAGCTTAGTCCGCGAGCAGTACTTC	CASSLVREQYF